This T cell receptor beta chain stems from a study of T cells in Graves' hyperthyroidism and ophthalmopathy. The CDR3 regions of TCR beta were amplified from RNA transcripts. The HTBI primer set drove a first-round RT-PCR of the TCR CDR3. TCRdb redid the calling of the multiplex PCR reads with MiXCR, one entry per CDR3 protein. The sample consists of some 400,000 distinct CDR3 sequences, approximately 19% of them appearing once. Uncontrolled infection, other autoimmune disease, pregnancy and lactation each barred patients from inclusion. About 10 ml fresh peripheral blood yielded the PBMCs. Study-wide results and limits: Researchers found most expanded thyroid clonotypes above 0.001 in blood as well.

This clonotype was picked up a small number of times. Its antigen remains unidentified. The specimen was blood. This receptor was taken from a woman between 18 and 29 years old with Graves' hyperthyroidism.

The CDR3 sequence is CAISDWQGVNEQYF. The CDR3 nucleotides are TGTGCCATCAGTGATTGGCAGGGGGTGAACGAGCAGTACTTC. The chain links TRBV10-3 to TRBJ2-7; 7 bases are a match to TRBD1. With 3 bases clipped from V and 5 bases from J, the junction kept 7 bases outside the gene matches. Germline CDR1 reads ENHRY; CDR2 reads SYGVKD. The CDR3 extends over 14 amino acids.